This T cell receptor (beta chain) derives from a study of blood T cell repertoires in COVID-19. About the study: The United States, Italy and Spain supplied acute and convalescent COVID-19 samples. Nucleic acid was either cDNA or gDNA, and it came from T cells, B-cell-depleted T cells, or PBMCs.

In the original workflow: Amplification from reference gene primers served as the basis for estimated nucleated cell counts. Profiled with immunoSEQ multiplex PCR; TCRdb holds only in-frame clones, not every one. The V and J calls and clone size were taken over from that table, and D and trimming were inferred from the DNA. This sample has about 160,000 clones, with 87% found just once. There are 13 residues in the CDR3. V was trimmed by 1 base and J by 11 bases, leaving 14 bases between them. The V gene's germline CDR1 is MGHRA and CDR2 YSYEKL. This chain links TRBV4-1 with TRBJ1-1, with TRBD1 as a possible D gene (6 bases). Specimen: peripheral blood. The clonotype was recovered from a woman aged 55-75 years who had recovered from COVID-19. The CDR3: CASSQGPGESAFF. CDR3 nucleotide sequence: TGCGCCAGCAGCCAAGGGCCAGGGGAATCGGCTTTCTTT.